This TCR beta chain was captured by sequencing in a study of blood T cell repertoires in COVID-19. Repertoires were generated with immunoSEQ multiplex PCR, while TCRdb's copy carries only in-frame clones and drops some. The sample carries roughly 320,000 clones, roughly 86% recorded once. V shed 9 bases, J shed 0 bases, and the junction held 9 bases outside the gene matches. The CDR3 is 15 residues long. CDR1 is KGHSH, CDR2 LQKENI, per germline. Sequenced sample: peripheral blood. The chain links TRBV18 to TRBJ1-2, with TRBD1 identical over 8 bases. The receptor was derived from a man aged 70-80 years with acute or convalescent COVID-19. The CDR3 sequence is CASRAGQGSNYGYTF. CDR3 bases: TGTGCCAGTCGGGCCGGACAGGGCTCTAACTATGGCTACACCTTC.